A single sample gave rise to the 26 T cell receptor beta chains below, sequenced in a study of blood T cell repertoires in COVID-19 (dated by TCRdb to about 2020). Libraries were constructed by the immunoSEQ multiplex PCR assay. What TCRdb holds here is the immuneACCESS table cut down to in-frame rearrangements. Part of the clones is not present; checked against another copy, under half of the missing clones reflect an unresolved V gene, and the others are unexplained. The sample table lists more than 150,000 clones, around four fifths of them with a count of one. The ten largest clones add up to roughly 2.9% of the sample. The sample taken for sequencing was peripheral blood. These receptors originate from a woman in her fifties or sixties with acute or convalescent COVID-19.

This chain links TRBV5-1 with TRBJ2-5, with D uncertain. Germline-derived CDR1 and CDR2 are SGHRS and YFSETQ. V was shortened by 0 bases and J by 3 bases, with 3 bases between the two germline ends. The CDR3 spans 12 residues. The CDR3 here is CASSLGEETQYF. The CDR3 bases are TGCGCCAGCAGCTTGGGCGAAGAGACCCAGTACTTC.

The rearrangement uses TRBV2 and TRBJ2-7; TRBD1 aligns across 9 bases. The V gene end was trimmed by 2 bases and the J gene end by 5 bases; junction bases not matched to a gene: 7. Per germline, CDR1 SNHLY and CDR2 FYNNEI. The CDR3 contains 15 residues. CDR3 loop: CASSEPGQGPDEQYF. The DNA of the CDR3 is TGTGCCAGCAGTGAACCGGGACAGGGTCCGGACGAGCAGTACTTC.

This clone came up once. The chain links TRBV25-1 to TRBJ1-4, with D possibly being TRBD1 (6 bases). Trimming shortened V by 5 bases and J by 8 bases, and 12 bases separated the two germline ends. Germline assignment: CDR1 MGHDK and CDR2 SYGVNS. The CDR3 runs to 13 residues. This CDR3 reads CASSPTGLEKLFF. The CDR3 nucleotides are TGTGCCAGCAGTCCCACAGGGTTGGAAAAACTGTTTTTT.

The DNA for the CDR3 is TGTGCCTGCGGGGGGAAACGGACTGAAGCTTTCTTT. Translated: CACGGKRTEAFF. V is TRBV30 and J is TRBJ1-1, with a possible D match to TRBD1 (5 bases). The ends were cut back, 6 bases at V and 5 bases at J, with 13 bases in the middle. CDR3 length: 12 residues. Germline CDR1 GTSNPN, CDR2 SVGIG (reference sequence).

The chain carries TRBV10-3 and TRBJ1-6; 7 nucleotides agree with TRBD1. This CDR3 is built from 14 residues. CDR1 is ENHRY and CDR2 is SYGVKD in the germline V gene. Trimming took 3 bases from V and 7 from J; bases not matched to a gene: 3. The CDR3 loop is CAISDRTGNSPLHF. For the CDR3, the DNA is TGTGCCATCAGTGATAGGACAGGAAATTCACCCCTCCACTTT.

This chain uses TRBV11-3 with TRBJ1-3; possibly TRBD1 for D (5 bases). CDR1 is SGHNT and CDR2 is YENEEA in the germline V gene. The CDR3 is 17 amino acids. V was shortened by 0 bases and J by 0 bases, with 12 bases between the two germline ends. Written as DNA, the CDR3 is TGTGCCAGCAGCTTAGAGTGGGGGGAAGACTCTGGAAACACCATATATTTT. Protein sequence: CASSLEWGEDSGNTIYF.

The V and J genes are TRBV9 and TRBJ1-2, with no clear D. The CDR3 covers 14 residues. V dropped 4 bases and J dropped 6 bases, with 16 bases sitting between them. The germline CDR1 and CDR2 sequences are SGDLS and YYNGEE. The CDR3 loop is CASSPRAQANGYTF. For the CDR3, the DNA is TGTGCCAGCAGCCCGAGGGCCCAGGCGAATGGCTACACCTTC. Full variable domain (missing parts from reference TRBV9 and TRBJ1-2): DSGVTQTPKHLITATGQRVTLRCSPRSGDLSVYWYQQSLDQGLQFLIQYYNGEERAKGNILERFSAQQFPDLHSELNLSSLELGDSALYFCASSPRAQANGYTFGSGTRLTVV.

The chain employs TRBV21-1 and TRBJ2-7; the D call of TRBD2 is as the table states it, not checked on the DNA. TRBV21-1 is assigned pseudogene status. The CDR3 is 17 amino acids. In nucleotides, the CDR3 is TGTGCCAGCAGCAAAGTGGGCCCCCGGAGGTCTTTCTACGAGCAGTACTTC. It translates to CASSKVGPRRSFYEQYF.

The chain combines TRBV5-1 with TRBJ2-7; no definite D call. CDR3 length: 12 amino acids. Deletions cut 2 bases from V and 6 bases from J, with 9 bases between. The germline V gene has CDR1 SGHRS and CDR2 YFSETQ. CDR3 amino acids: CASSLDTSEQYF. CDR3 in DNA: TGCGCCAGCAGCTTAGACACTTCCGAGCAGTACTTC.

CDR3 in amino acids: CASSQDQLARRSKETQYF. CDR3 in DNA: TGTGCCAGCAGCCAAGATCAACTAGCTCGGCGTTCGAAGGAGACCCAGTACTTC. The rearrangement uses TRBV14 and TRBJ2-5; a weak D match, TRBD2 (6 bases). The CDR3 totals 18 residues. Germline V lookup: CDR1 SGHDN, CDR2 FVKESK. V gave up 0 bases and J gave up 5 bases, with 22 bases separating them.

The V and J genes are TRBV3-1 (or the pseudogene TRBV3-2) and TRBJ1-1, with D tentatively TRBD1 (6 bases). Between the trimmed V and J ends, which lost 0 bases and 5 bases, there was a span of 10 bases. The CDR3 sequence is 14 residues long. CDR1 and CDR2 (germline): LGHDT, YNNKEL (reference sequence). The CDR3: CASSQDQGRTEAFF. The CDR3 nucleotides are TGTGCCAGCAGCCAAGATCAGGGGCGGACTGAAGCTTTCTTT.

The chain links TRBV28 to TRBJ2-2, with D perhaps TRBD2 (6 bases). Trimming cost V 3 bases and J 5 bases, with 19 bases left between them. CDR3 length: 17 amino acids. Per the germline V gene, CDR1 is MDHEN and CDR2 is SYDVKM. The CDR3 reads CASSFHRGAGRTGELFF. The CDR3 nucleotides read TGTGCCAGCAGTTTTCACCGCGGGGCAGGGCGGACCGGGGAGCTGTTTTTT.

The CDR3 sequence is CASSPTSSGHNEQFF. CDR3 nucleotides: TGTGCCAGCAGTCCGACTAGCTCGGGACACAATGAGCAGTTCTTC. V usage is TRBV2 and J usage is TRBJ2-1, with TRBD2 matching 7 bases. The V segment lost 5 bases and the J segment 5 bases; nucleotides outside the gene matches: 9. CDR3 length: 15 amino acids. Germline V CDR1 and CDR2: SNHLY, FYNNEI.

The gene calls are TRBV7-2 and TRBJ2-7; 7 positions match TRBD1. CDR1 is SGHTA, CDR2 FQGNSA, per germline. The J segment lost 2 bases and the V segment lost 5 bases, leaving 6 bases of the junction unmatched. CDR3 length equals 14 residues. Here the CDR3 DNA reads TGTGCCAGCAGCCTAACACAGGGGACCTACGAGCAGTACTTC. Amino acid sequence: CASSLTQGTYEQYF. Full variable domain (outside the CDR3, taken from reference TRBV7-2 and TRBJ2-7): GAGVSQSPSNKVTEKGKDVELRCDPISGHTALYWYRQSLGQGLEFLIYFQGNSAPDKSGLPSDRFSAERTGGSVSTLTIQRTQQEDSAVYLCASSLTQGTYEQYFGPGTRLTVT.

The chain employs TRBV3-1 (or the pseudogene TRBV3-2) and TRBJ2-2, with TRBD1 matching 8 bases. The V gene end was trimmed by 3 bases and the J gene end by 3 bases; junction bases not matched to a gene: 3. CDR3 length: 15 residues. Germline assignment: CDR1 LGHDT and CDR2 YNNKEL (reference sequence). CDR3: CASSHWGQDTGELFF. The CDR3 nucleotides read TGTGCCAGCAGCCATTGGGGACAGGACACCGGGGAGCTGTTTTTT.

CDR3 residues: CASSVGGTGGEQFF. Written as DNA, the CDR3 is TGTGCCAGCAGCGTAGGTGGGACAGGAGGCGAGCAGTTCTTC. This chain connects TRBV9 to TRBJ2-1; 8 positions match TRBD1. V lost 0 bases and J lost 10; bases outside the gene matches: 6. This CDR3 spans 14 amino acids. Germline-derived CDR1 and CDR2 are SGDLS and YYNGEE. The full variable domain, rest sourced from reference TRBV9 and TRBJ2-1, is DSGVTQTPKHLITATGQRVTLRCSPRSGDLSVYWYQQSLDQGLQFLIQYYNGEERAKGNILERFSAQQFPDLHSELNLSSLELGDSALYFCASSVGGTGGEQFFGPGTRLTVL.

This clone was recorded only once. This chain links TRBV4-1 with TRBJ2-7; a weak D match, TRBD1 (5 bases). V was pared by 3 bases and J by 6 bases, with 9 bases between. The CDR3 is 12 residues long. Looked up from germline, CDR1 is MGHRA and CDR2 is YSYEKL. Here the CDR3 reads CASSQGPSEQYF. In DNA, the CDR3 is TGCGCCAGCAGCCAGGGGCCCAGCGAGCAGTACTTC.

This clone appeared once. The chain joins TRBV18 to TRBJ1-2, with D possibly TRBD1 on 6 matching bases. Per germline, CDR1 KGHSH and CDR2 LQKENI. The V gene lost 3 bases and the J gene lost 7 bases, with 15 bases spanning the gap. This CDR3 has 14 amino acids. The DNA of the CDR3 is TGTGCCAGCTCACCGGCGGGGGCTGAAGGTGGCTACACCTTC. It specifies CASSPAGAEGGYTF.

The rearrangement uses TRBV6-5 and TRBJ2-5; TRBD2 is a possible D gene (7 bases). This CDR3 comprises 12 residues. Trimming shortened V by 11 bases and J by 2 bases, and 12 bases separated the two germline ends. Germline V gives CDR1 MNHEY, CDR2 SVGAGI. CDR3 sequence: CAAGRGQETQYF. The CDR3 DNA is TGTGCCGCAGGGAGGGGGCAAGAGACCCAGTACTTC.

CDR3 nucleotides: TGTGCCAGCAGTGAGTCCAGGGGCCGGGCAGATACGCAGTATTTT. It encodes CASSESRGRADTQYF. This chain connects TRBV2 to TRBJ2-3; D may be TRBD1 (6 bases). CDR3 length equals 15 residues. Germline V gene data show CDR1 as SNHLY and CDR2 as FYNNEI. Deletions cut 3 bases from V and 4 bases from J, with 14 bases between.

This clone showed up just a few times. The chain uses TRBV27 and TRBJ1-3, with a weak D call TRBD1 (5 bases). The germline gives CDR1 MNHEY, CDR2 SMNVEV (reference sequence). V shed 3 bases and J shed 8 bases, with 8 bases lying between them. This CDR3 is built from 12 residues. This chain's CDR3 is CASSLGGHTIYF. The CDR3 DNA reads TGTGCCAGCAGTTTGGGGGGACACACCATATATTTT.

The chain uses TRBV7-2 and TRBJ1-2; D is undetermined. Trimming shortened V by 5 bases and J by 2 bases, and 21 bases separated the two germline ends. Germline CDR1 SGHTA, CDR2 FQGNSA. This CDR3 has 17 amino acids. The CDR3: CASSPHNEQLFNYGYTF. CDR3 bases: TGTGCCAGCAGCCCCCATAATGAACAATTATTCAACTATGGCTACACCTTC. Full variable domain (remainder filled in from reference TRBV7-2 and TRBJ1-2): GAGVSQSPSNKVTEKGKDVELRCDPISGHTALYWYRQSLGQGLEFLIYFQGNSAPDKSGLPSDRFSAERTGGSVSTLTIQRTQQEDSAVYLCASSPHNEQLFNYGYTFGSGTRLTVV.

The chain's CDR3 is CATSDWSNTGELFF. CDR3 bases: TGTGCCACCAGTGATTGGAGCAACACCGGGGAGCTGTTTTTT. This chain uses TRBV24-1 with TRBJ2-2; D is unresolved. This CDR3 has 14 amino acids. CDR1 is KGHDR, CDR2 SFDVKD, per germline. The germline V and J ends were trimmed by 2 bases and 2 bases, with 5 bases remaining between them.

V gene TRBV10-3 combines with J gene TRBJ2-7; the match to TRBD2 covers 7 bases. The CDR3 contains 15 residues. Trimming cost V 2 bases and J 4 bases; bases outside gene matches: 8. Germline CDR1 ENHRY, CDR2 SYGVKD. CDR3: CAISEIPGGWYEQYF. DNA for the CDR3: TGTGCCATCAGTGAGATCCCGGGAGGATGGTACGAGCAGTACTTC.

The gene calls are TRBV6-2 or TRBV6-3 and TRBJ1-2; D remains ambiguous. From germline, CDR1 is MNHEY and CDR2 SVGEGT. Trimming removed 0 bases at V and 8 bases at J, with 7 bases between. The CDR3 length is 12 residues. Written as DNA, the CDR3 is TGTGCCAGCAGTTACTCGGAGTTCGGCTACACCTTC. Amino acid sequence: CASSYSEFGYTF.

The chain couples TRBV9 to TRBJ2-7, with a weak D call TRBD1 (6 bases). The CDR3 covers 13 residues. CDR1 SGDLS and CDR2 YYNGEE come from the germline V gene. The ends were cut back, 3 bases at V and 4 bases at J, with 11 bases in the middle. The CDR3 DNA reads TGTGCCAGCAGCGAGGGGGACCTATACGAGCAGTACTTC. This gives the protein CASSEGDLYEQYF.